This TCR beta chain comes out of a study of OX40 agonist ivuxolimab in advanced cancers. About the full investigation: Ivuxolimab was an agonistic, fully human IgG2 monoclonal antibody directed against OX40 (CD134), a costimulatory receptor. Among the roughly 50 dose-escalation patients, around 20 had hepatocellular carcinoma, roughly 15 melanoma, 9 renal cell carcinoma and 9 head and neck cancer. Partial responses were achieved by three dose-escalation patients, of whom one had hepatocellular carcinoma and two had cutaneous melanoma. The paper describes the monotherapy dose-escalation part (N = 52 patients) of the phase I trial of ivuxolimab. Patients were allowed to have had prior anti-PD-1, anti-PD-L1 or anti-CTLA-4 therapy, and less than 45% of the dose-escalation patients had previously received checkpoint inhibitors. Intravenous ivuxolimab was administered to patients every 2 weeks at six dose levels: 0.01, 0.1, 0.3, 1.5, 3 and 10 mg/kg. Peripheral TCRbeta sequencing was intended to test whether TCR sequence diversity was altered and clonal T-cell expansion was caused by ivuxolimab. The dose-escalation cohort was over 70% male with a mean age of 60 years, ranging from 23 to 79. The paper's findings and limits, for the study overall: After ivuxolimab, CD8+ T cells had more expanded clones than CD4+ T cells on average. In the 0.1-3.0 mg/kg groups, partial responders were among the patients with the lowest normalized peripheral clonal expansion, particularly in CD8+ T cells. Low levels of normalized T-cell clonal expansion were also seen in some patients who did not respond. The antigen specificity of the peripheral T cells that underwent clonal expansion was not determined. Clonal expansion of both CD4+ and CD8+ blood T cells was observed from baseline to week 6 at doses 0.1 to 3.0 mg/kg.

The trial excluded patients who had a history of autoimmune disease or who were on systemic immunosuppression. Peripheral blood for TCR sequencing was collected from all dose cohorts at baseline, on cycle 4 day 1, and on cycle 7 day 1. The samples were drawn from a first-in-human, open-label, multicenter phase I dose-escalation trial of ivuxolimab. Adults with locally advanced or metastatic melanoma, renal cell carcinoma, hepatocellular carcinoma or head and neck squamous cell carcinoma were enrolled in the trial. Before TCR sequencing, CD4+ and CD8+ T cells were separately sorted from peripheral blood. About this clone itself: Its cognate antigen has yet to be identified. The sample holds no much larger clone one base away, and base qualities are not on file.

The germline V gene sets CDR1 to SGHTA and CDR2 to FQGNSA. The CDR3 measures 16 amino acids from cysteine to phenylalanine. The DNA shown is the 48-base CDR3, in frame from base 1. The V end gives up 7 bases and the J end 7 bases, leaving 14 bases in the junction not matched to a gene. To sequence the TCRbeta CDR3 region, genomic DNA was isolated from the sorted cells. The immunoSEQ Assay was used for sequencing of TCRbeta CDR3 regions. TCRdb holds this immuneACCESS table with in-frame rearrangements only. Some clones are missing; in checked studies, unresolved V genes explain under half, and the rest has no known cause. In all, the sample holds about 110,000 clones, and about nine tenths of those were seen once. Less than 0.35% of the sample is in the top ten clones.

Here the chain combines TRBV7-2 and TRBJ2-5; 11 of the junction bases match TRBD2. The starting material was CD4+ or CD8+ T cells sorted from blood, obtained in a trial of the OX40 agonist ivuxolimab. This receptor was identified in an adult with an advanced solid tumor such as melanoma, head and neck, liver or kidney cancer. The CDR3 protein: CASTPTNSGGAGTQYF. The DNA is as follows: TGTGCCAGCACCCCCACGAATAGCGGGGGGGCAGGGACCCAGTACTTC.